Listed below are T cell receptor beta chains from one sample, sequenced in a study of T cell responses to AZD1222 COVID-19 vaccine. The assay was immunoSEQ multiplex PCR, and TCRdb's table has in-frame clones only and misses some. The sample carries about 120,000 clones, around 89% recorded once. The sequenced sample was peripheral blood, obtained on day 0 of AZD1222 vaccination. Source of these receptors: an adult in good health. CDR3s include the opening cysteine and the closing phenylalanine or tryptophan. The D gene is left open where the match is weak. Clone sizes are given selectively: once, few, many, or a class where the clone is expanded.

D gene	J gene	clone size	V gene	CDR3 protein	CDR3 DNA
TRBD1	TRBJ1-4	once	TRBV15	CATSSRDRPIYGEKLFF	TGTGCCACCAGCAGCCGGGACAGGCCAATTTATGGTGAAAAACTGTTTTTT
TRBD2	TRBJ2-5	-	TRBV5-1	CASSSTGLALIQETQYF	TGCGCCAGCAGCAGTACGGGACTAGCCCTAATCCAAGAGACCCAGTACTTC
TRBD1	TRBJ1-2	-	TRBV5-6	CASSLLGTGTNYGYTF	TGTGCCAGCAGCTTACTCGGGACAGGGACTAACTATGGCTACACCTTC
-	TRBJ1-6	-	TRBV4-3	CASSPLDGNSPLHF	TGCGCCAGCAGCCCACTGGACGGGAATTCACCCCTCCACTTT
-	TRBJ1-4	-	TRBV5-6	CASSLAYGRNEKLFF	TGTGCCAGCAGCTTGGCCTATGGACGGAATGAAAAACTGTTTTTT
-	TRBJ2-3	-	TRBV18	CASSPRRTDTQYF	TGTGCCAGCTCACCGCGCCGCACAGATACGCAGTATTTT
-	TRBJ1-3	-	TRBV5-1	CASSLDLSSGNTIYF	TGCGCCAGCAGCTTGGACTTGAGCTCTGGAAACACCATATATTTT
-	TRBJ1-5	-	TRBV7-6	CASSNLGGRAGLNQPQHF	TGTGCCAGCAGCAACCTTGGGGGCAGAGCAGGCCTCAATCAGCCCCAGCATTTT
-	TRBJ2-7	-	TRBV9	CASSPKGGREQYF	TGTGCCAGCAGCCCCAAAGGGGGTCGCGAGCAGTACTTC
-	TRBJ2-3	-	TRBV3-1/TRBV3-2	CASSQAGLGTDTQYF	TGTGCCAGCAGCCAAGCAGGACTTGGGACAGATACGCAGTATTTT
TRBD1	TRBJ2-1	few	TRBV5-4	CASSYSTGGYNEQFF	TGTGCCAGCAGCTATTCGACAGGGGGATACAATGAGCAGTTCTTC
TRBD1	TRBJ1-5	-	TRBV19	CASSTRDRGIQPQHF	TGTGCCAGTAGTACCCGGGACAGGGGGATCCAGCCCCAGCATTTT
-	TRBJ2-3	-	TRBV4-1	CASSQGLVYTQYF	TGCGCCAGCAGCCAGGGGCTAGTATATACGCAGTATTTT
-	TRBJ2-5	-	TRBV18	CASSPPAVQETQYF	TGTGCCAGCTCACCACCAGCGGTACAAGAGACCCAGTACTTC
-	TRBJ2-2	once	TRBV7-8	CASRIRMGPTGELFF	TGTGCCAGCAGGATTAGAATGGGCCCCACCGGGGAGCTGTTTTTT
-	TRBJ1-5	-	TRBV28	CASQDPNQPQHF	TGTGCCAGCCAGGATCCCAATCAGCCCCAGCATTTT
-	TRBJ1-1	-	TRBV7-3	CASSLGGRGEAFF	TGTGCCAGCAGCTTAGGGGGAAGGGGTGAAGCTTTCTTT
-	TRBJ2-5	-	TRBV7-6	CASSHEWGVRQETQYF	TGTGCCAGCAGCCACGAGTGGGGGGTACGCCAAGAGACCCAGTACTTC
TRBD2	TRBJ2-7	-	TRBV6-1	CASSEAVAGGYEQYF	TGTGCCAGCAGTGAAGCCGTGGCGGGGGGTTACGAGCAGTACTTC
-	TRBJ1-1	-	TRBV12-3/TRBV12-4	CASSFRDGWVVF	TGTGCCAGCAGTTTCCGAGATGGGTGGGTTGTCTTT
TRBD2	TRBJ2-5	-	TRBV7-6	CASSLGLGRGMGETQYF	TGTGCCAGCAGCTTGGGACTAGGGCGGGGGATGGGAGAGACCCAGTACTTC
-	TRBJ2-3	once	TRBV29-1	CSVVTPSTDTQYF	TGCAGCGTCGTGACTCCTAGCACAGATACGCAGTATTTT
-	TRBJ1-1	once	TRBV19	CASSPTVMNTEAFF	TGTGCCAGTAGTCCGACAGTGATGAACACTGAAGCTTTCTTT
-	TRBJ2-1	-	TRBV19	CASRVYNEQFF	TGTGCCAGTAGAGTATACAATGAGCAGTTCTTC
-	TRBJ2-3	-	TRBV29-1	CSVDRDSTDTQYF	TGCAGCGTTGATCGGGACAGCACAGATACGCAGTATTTT
-	TRBJ2-1	-	TRBV20-1	CSASTGSDEQFF	TGCAGTGCTAGTACAGGGAGTGATGAGCAGTTCTTC
-	TRBJ1-3	-	TRBV10-1	CASRQCLSSGNTIYF	TGCGCCAGCCGTCAATGTTTATCCTCTGGAAACACCATATATTTT
TRBD1	TRBJ2-5	-	TRBV12-3/TRBV12-4	CASRMGQQETQYF	TGTGCCAGCAGAATGGGACAGCAAGAGACCCAGTACTTC
-	TRBJ1-2	-	TRBV3-1/TRBV3-2	CASSHPQGVYGYTF	TGTGCCAGCAGCCACCCACAGGGAGTTTATGGCTACACCTTC
-	TRBJ1-6	once	TRBV2	CASSEGDSPLHF	TGTGCCAGCAGTGAAGGAGATTCACCCCTCCACTTT
-	TRBJ2-5	-	TRBV5-1	CASSLAGDGTQYF	TGCGCCAGCAGCTTGGCGGGGGACGGGACCCAGTACTTC
TRBD1	TRBJ2-1	-	TRBV18	CASSPFNAGQGALRRFF	TGTGCCAGCTCACCATTCAACGCGGGACAGGGCGCTCTAAGGAGGTTCTTC
-	TRBJ2-5	-	TRBV6-6	CASIYRPYQETQYF	TGTGCCAGCATATATAGACCTTACCAAGAGACCCAGTACTTC
-	TRBJ1-4	-	TRBV6-5	CASMIGGATNEKLFF	TGTGCCAGCATGATCGGCGGTGCAACTAATGAAAAACTGTTTTTT
TRBD1	TRBJ1-5	-	TRBV6-5	CASSPQGESNQPQHF	TGTGCCAGCAGCCCACAGGGGGAGTCGAATCAGCCCCAGCATTTT
TRBD2	TRBJ2-5	-	TRBV5-1	CASSSGTNRGQETQYF	TGCGCCAGCAGCTCGGGGACTAACCGGGGTCAAGAGACCCAGTACTTC
TRBD1	TRBJ1-6	-	TRBV6-1	CASSGTGRSSYNSPLHF	TGTGCCAGCAGTGGGACAGGCCGGAGCTCCTATAATTCACCCCTCCACTTT
-	TRBJ2-3	-	TRBV5-4	CASSFDSLMRTDTQYF	TGTGCCAGCAGCTTCGACTCTCTAATGCGCACAGATACGCAGTATTTT
-	TRBJ1-5	-	TRBV10-3	CAISGRDSNQPQHF	TGTGCCATCAGTGGGAGGGATAGCAATCAGCCCCAGCATTTT
TRBD1	TRBJ1-1	-	TRBV11-2	CASSLMQGAVNTEAFF	TGTGCCAGCAGCTTAATGCAGGGGGCGGTGAACACTGAAGCTTTCTTT
TRBD2	TRBJ2-7	-	TRBV7-2	CASSLQVGGGMYEQYF	TGTGCCAGCAGCCTCCAAGTGGGCGGGGGGATGTACGAGCAGTACTTC
TRBD2	TRBJ2-3	-	TRBV11-3	CASRLSGVFKGTQYF	TGTGCCAGCAGGCTTAGCGGGGTCTTTAAAGGCACGCAGTATTTT
-	TRBJ1-2	-	TRBV10-3	CAISELDNGYYGYTF	TGTGCCATCAGTGAGTTAGACAATGGATACTATGGCTACACCTTC
TRBD1	TRBJ1-2	-	TRBV11-1	CASSKMGTEGYTF	TGTGCCAGCAGCAAGATGGGGACAGAGGGCTACACCTTC
-	TRBJ1-1	-	TRBV5-1	CASSRDPGRDTEAFF	TGCGCCAGCTCCCGCGACCCGGGTCGGGACACTGAAGCTTTCTTT
TRBD1	TRBJ1-5	once	TRBV3-1/TRBV3-2	CASSLGQKDQPQHF	TGTGCCAGCAGCCTGGGACAGAAAGATCAGCCCCAGCATTTT
-	TRBJ1-6	-	TRBV18	CASSPRGDNSPLHF	TGTGCCAGCTCACCACGGGGGGATAATTCACCCCTCCACTTT
-	TRBJ1-2	-	TRBV4-3	CASSQTFAGRGLVLTVNYGYTF	TGCGCCAGCAGCCAAACGTTCGCCGGGCGGGGACTCGTGCTAACCGTTAACTATGGCTACACCTTC
TRBD2	TRBJ2-2	-	TRBV5-1	CASSQELAGVLLTGELFF	TGCGCCAGCAGCCAAGAACTAGCGGGGGTGTTGTTAACCGGGGAGCTGTTTTTT
TRBD1	TRBJ2-2	-	TRBV6-2/TRBV6-3	CASSYTGTGDTGELFF	TGTGCCAGCAGTTACACCGGGACAGGGGACACCGGGGAGCTGTTTTTT
-	TRBJ2-3	-	TRBV10-1	CASSESIRDTQYF	TGCGCCAGCAGTGAGTCGATTAGGGATACGCAGTATTTT
-	TRBJ1-5	-	TRBV4-1	CASSQDNGQGNQPQHF	TGCGCCAGCAGCCAAGATAACGGGCAGGGGAATCAGCCCCAGCATTTT
-	TRBJ1-3	once	TRBV12-3/TRBV12-4	CASKGSGNTIYF	TGTGCCAGCAAGGGATCTGGAAACACCATATATTTT
-	TRBJ1-2	-	TRBV29-1	CSVPGGGGYTF	TGCAGCGTCCCGGGGGGTGGTGGCTACACCTTC
TRBD2	TRBJ2-3	-	TRBV7-6	CASSLGTSGGDTQYF	TGTGCCAGCAGCTTAGGGACTAGCGGGGGGGATACGCAGTATTTT
-	TRBJ1-3	-	TRBV18	CASSPPGGGVGNTIYF	TGTGCCAGCTCACCACCGGGCGGAGGGGTCGGAAACACCATATATTTT
-	TRBJ2-7	-	TRBV11-2	CASSPGPLDSYEQYF	TGTGCCAGCAGCCCCGGCCCACTCGACTCCTACGAGCAGTACTTC